The clone carrying this T cell receptor (beta chain) has ten or more counts. These data belong to a study of blood T cells in healthy people across ages. Then a second PCR, running about 7 to 11 cycles, was carried out with a sample-barcoded 5' primer and a J-beta primer mix. TCRdb re-derived calls from the 5' RACE reads in MiXCR, one entry per CDR3 protein. The sample has hundreds of thousands of distinct CDR3 sequences, about 30% seen once. Between the trimmed V and J ends, which lost 6 bases and 1 base, there was a span of 10 bases. The CDR3 totals 13 residues. Germline-derived CDR1 and CDR2 are SGHTA and FQGNSA. With each sample, at least 5 micrograms of total RNA were extracted.

The TCR comes from a woman of 80 years or more in good health. Sequenced sample: blood. The chain combines TRBV7-2 with TRBJ2-7; D possibly uses TRBD1 or TRBD2 (5 bases each). The CDR3 coding sequence is TGTGCCAGCAGAGAGGGACCATCCTACGAGCAGTACTTC. Its translation is CASREGPSYEQYF.